This TCR beta chain derives from a study of technical replicates of blood from several donors. V trimming: 1 base; J trimming: 10 bases; junction bases outside the gene matches: 13. The CDR3 sequence is 17 residues long. Per the germline V gene, CDR1 is SGDLS and CDR2 is YYNGEE. Only in-frame clones appear in the TCRdb table, and some are missing; sequencing was by immunoSEQ multiplex PCR. The sample carries about 81,000 clones, more than 80% recorded once. The sequence was collected from a human donor in good health. Some clones in this sample may be carry-over from other donors' samples. The genes are TRBV9 and TRBJ2-3; 12 bases fit TRBD2. The source material was PBMCs. This CDR3 reads CASSVTPGLAGLSPQYF. The CDR3 bases are TGTGCCAGCAGCGTAACCCCCGGACTAGCGGGACTCTCACCGCAGTATTTT.